The rows below give T cell receptor beta chains drawn from one sample of a study of blood T cell repertoires in COVID-19. Data came from immunoSEQ multiplex PCR; TCRdb stores just in-frame clones and leaves some out. The profile shows some 150,000 clones, 86% of them singletons. Sequenced: peripheral blood. These TCRs come from a woman aged 60-75 years with acute or convalescent COVID-19. CDR3s leave out the opening cysteine and the closing phenylalanine or tryptophan.

v_call,j_call,cdr3_aa
TRBV7-2,TRBJ1-2,ASSLGMDRGFAYGYT
TRBV27,TRBJ1-2,ASSLGLGDRGNSPYGYT
TRBV15,TRBJ1-5,ATSRDWGVDQPQH
TRBV19,TRBJ1-3,ASTGQGGYTIY
TRBV19,TRBJ2-2,ASSSWMGQNTGELF
TRBV30,TRBJ1-5,AWSPRGYSNQPQH
TRBV4-1,TRBJ2-7,ASSQGASGVAPYEQY
TRBV2,TRBJ1-2,ASTSGGGRSNYGYT
TRBV28,TRBJ1-6,ASSLPSDRGLNSPLH
TRBV6-2/TRBV6-3,TRBJ2-3,ASSYSRGDTQY
TRBV4-1,TRBJ2-1,ASSQGLAVGNEQF
TRBV24-1,TRBJ1-1,ATSEGPAIKPSQAF
TRBV27,TRBJ2-3,ASSPPPGTGDTDTQY
TRBV6-5,TRBJ1-4,ASRQWGQGNEKLF
TRBV4-3,TRBJ2-3,ASSQEASGGASTDTQY
TRBV18,TRBJ2-7,ASSPDTYEQY
TRBV25-1,TRBJ2-1,ASSVGGAPYNEQF
TRBV4-1,TRBJ1-5,ASSQDPGNSGQPQH
TRBV4-1,TRBJ1-6,ASSQDRVNSPLH
TRBV30,TRBJ1-6,AWNKQHNSPLH
TRBV3-1/TRBV3-2,TRBJ1-4,ASSQGATNEKLF
TRBV7-2,TRBJ1-1,ASSGHRGGTEAF
TRBV28,TRBJ2-1,ASSLEGLAGYNEQF
TRBV5-4,TRBJ2-1,ASSLPPLKGQRGNEQF
TRBV5-4,TRBJ2-7,ASSPTGQGYEQY
TRBV5-1,TRBJ1-1,ASGLTGSMNTEAF
TRBV10-1,TRBJ2-3,ASSDIGTQY
TRBV4-2,TRBJ1-4,ASSQSQGFVSEKLF
TRBV18,TRBJ2-1,ASSPSGGTSIEQF
TRBV12-3/TRBV12-4,TRBJ2-7,ASSSAYEQY
TRBV3-1/TRBV3-2,TRBJ2-2,ASSQGGVTGELF
TRBV11-3,TRBJ2-3,ASSLYGTSGGSSTDTQY
TRBV7-6,TRBJ2-7,ASSRVNEQY
TRBV7-8,TRBJ1-6,ASSLGVGTGGATGSPLH
TRBV6-5,TRBJ1-6,ASSRGQGSSPLH
TRBV7-2,TRBJ1-2,ASSQNRLNYGYT
TRBV19,TRBJ2-7,ASSKQGALLDEQY
TRBV11-3,TRBJ2-5,ASLGRGGETQY
TRBV4-2,TRBJ2-7,ASQKRPGEEWDEQY
TRBV7-8,TRBJ1-3,ASSYPEDRPGNTIY
TRBV9,TRBJ1-2,ASSVYSYGYT
TRBV30,TRBJ1-6,AWRAGRVALH
TRBV6-5,TRBJ2-5,ATLGGEETQY
TRBV18,TRBJ2-7,ASSPIAGEQY
TRBV28,TRBJ1-6,ASSPRTRGPLSPLH
TRBV30,TRBJ1-6,AWSARVSGPGGLDSPLH
TRBV6-2/TRBV6-3,TRBJ1-2,ASSYRGAVYGYT
TRBV21-1,TRBJ1-3,ASTQSLGQDEIGNTIY
TRBV12-5,TRBJ2-7,ASGLGTGTYEQY
TRBV5-1,TRBJ1-5,ASNIRDSNQPQH
TRBV3-1/TRBV3-2,TRBJ1-1,ASSFGTGRAF
TRBV4-1,TRBJ2-7,ASSQDPAGAGGTYEQY
TRBV11-2,TRBJ2-5,ASSLEPGSGETQY
TRBV7-7,TRBJ2-1,ASSLGDRDSQF
TRBV5-1,TRBJ1-4,ASSLAPQPNEKLF
TRBV5-1,TRBJ1-2,ASSPVGGRDYGYT
TRBV6-1,TRBJ2-3,ASSERPGRSGDTDTQY
TRBV30,TRBJ1-1,AWTPDTKHTEAF
TRBV3-1/TRBV3-2,TRBJ2-2,ASSQGTVAGELF